Each of the 29 T cell receptor beta chains below was sequenced from the same sample in a study of T cells after yellow fever vaccination (dated by TCRdb to between 2018 and 2021). The treatment or condition label, as the study defines it: live attenuated yellow fever vaccine strain. Libraries were built with 5' RACE. This sample was sequenced with an Illumina NovaSeq 6000. The public sequencing data were trimmed at Q25 with fastp and processed into clonotypes with MiXCR by TCRdb, which kept only in-frame beta chains. Records with the same CDR3 protein are collapsed into one entry carrying the most frequent genes and DNA. Across this sample there are about 340,000 distinct CDR3 sequences, with around 4.1% seen only once. Clones ranked in the top ten supply roughly 26% of the sample. Material: PBMCs, obtained 5 days after the yellow fever booster vaccination. The receptors shown here come from a man in his late teens or twenties who received the YFV17D yellow fever vaccine.

There are a few counts of this clonotype. The chain is built from TRBV20-1 and TRBJ2-3; D tentatively reads TRBD1 or TRBD2 (5 bases each). The V and J ends lost 6 bases and 15 bases respectively, with 19 bases between them. The length of the CDR3 is 11 residues. CDR1 DFQATT and CDR2 SNEGSKA come from the germline V gene (reference sequence). The CDR3 sequence is CSASQGTGPYF. CDR3 nucleotide sequence: TGCAGTGCGAGTCAGGGTACGGGACCCTATTTT.

The CDR3 DNA follows: TGTGCCAGCGGACGCAATCAGCCCCAGCATTTT. Translation: CASGRNQPQHF. The chain links TRBV12-3 or TRBV12-4 to TRBJ1-5; D ambiguous. This CDR3 has 11 amino acids. Trimming took off 8 bases at V and 2 bases at J, with 4 bases between the two ends.

In this sample, this clonotype turned up many times. The chain couples TRBV5-5 to TRBJ1-6; D is undetermined. Trimming pared 2 bases from V and 0 bases from J, leaving 3 bases between. The V gene's germline CDR1 is SGHKS and CDR2 YYEKEE (reference sequence). CDR3 length: 14 residues. This CDR3 reads CASSFPSYNSPLHF. The CDR3 DNA is TGTGCCAGCAGCTTCCCCTCCTATAATTCACCCCTCCACTTT.

This clonotype was detected many times. The chain couples TRBV3-1 to TRBJ2-3, with D perhaps matching TRBD1 or TRBD2 (6 bases each). The V and J ends lost 4 bases and 6 bases respectively, with 17 bases between them. Germline loops: CDR1 LGHDT, CDR2 YNNKEL (reference sequence). This CDR3 spans 15 amino acids. CDR3 amino acids: CASSPGAIGSDTQYF. The CDR3 region has the DNA TGTGCCAGCAGCCCGGGGGCCATCGGAAGTGATACGCAGTATTTT.

This clonotype was found many times. V usage is TRBV5-6 and J usage is TRBJ2-5, with unresolved D. This CDR3 is 12 amino acids long. Trimming cost V 0 bases and J 5 bases, with 5 bases left between them. CDR1 and CDR2 from the germline V gene are SGHDT and YYEEEE. CDR3 residues: CASSLESETQYF. The DNA for the CDR3 is TGTGCCAGCAGCTTGGAGTCGGAGACCCAGTACTTC.

This clonotype has at least ten counts. The chain recombines TRBV4-3 with TRBJ2-2; the D is unclear. The CDR3 is 15 residues long. CDR1 and CDR2 (germline): LGHNA, YSLEER. The V gene lost 0 bases and the J gene lost 1 base, with 6 bases spanning the gap. CDR3 bases: TGCGCCAGCAGCCAAGAGTGGCAGAACACCGGGGAGCTGTTTTTT. This encodes CASSQEWQNTGELFF.

This clonotype appeared a few times. This chain uses TRBV20-1 with TRBJ1-2; perhaps TRBD1 as D (6 bases). Trimming took off 0 bases at V and 6 bases at J, with 11 bases between the two ends. The V gene's germline CDR1 is DFQATT and CDR2 SNEGSKA (reference sequence). The CDR3 sequence is 13 residues long. DNA for the CDR3: TGCAGTGCTAGAGATCCGGGGGCGGATGGCTACACCTTC. Translating it yields CSARDPGADGYTF.

Many counts were recorded for this clonotype. The chain uses TRBV7-2 and TRBJ2-1, with D perhaps matching TRBD2 (5 bases). CDR1 is SGHTA, CDR2 FQGNSA, per germline. With 1 base removed from V and 0 bases from J, the gap between germline ends came to 7 bases. This CDR3 has 15 amino acids. The chain's CDR3 is CASSLDGSSYNEQFF. The DNA of the CDR3 is TGTGCCAGCAGCTTAGATGGGAGCTCCTACAATGAGCAGTTCTTC.

In this sample, this clonotype turned up a few times. This sequence joins TRBV18 and TRBJ2-7; the D is unclear. CDR3 length: 15 residues. Trimming cost V 3 bases and J 9 bases, with 21 bases left between them. The germline gives CDR1 KGHSH, CDR2 LQKENI. The CDR3 here is CASSPEPSPYARQYF. In DNA, the CDR3 is TGTGCCAGCTCACCGGAGCCGTCACCGTATGCGCGGCAGTACTTC. Drawing the rest from reference TRBV18 and TRBJ2-7, the complete variable domain is NAGVMQNPRHLVRRRGQEARLRCSPMKGHSHVYWYRQLPEEGLKFMVYLQKENIIDESGMPKERFSAEFPKEGPSILRIQQVVRGDSAAYFCASSPEPSPYARQYFGPGTRLTVT.

The V call is TRBV12-3 or TRBV12-4, the J call TRBJ2-5, with D possibly being TRBD2 (6 bases). The CDR3 extends over 12 amino acids. V lost 8 bases and J 2 bases, leaving 9 bases between the germline ends. For the CDR3, the DNA is TGTGCCAGCGGGGACTTTCAAGAGACCCAGTACTTC. Protein sequence: CASGDFQETQYF.

This clonotype was observed a handful of times. V gene TRBV30 combines with J gene TRBJ2-7; 8 nucleotides line up with TRBD1. V shed 8 bases, J shed 9 bases, and the junction held 15 bases outside the gene matches. Per the germline V gene, CDR1 is GTSNPN and CDR2 is SVGIG (reference sequence). This CDR3 is built from 13 residues. The CDR3 loop reads CAGSRTGSGAQYF. The CDR3 DNA reads TGTGCCGGCTCCCGGACAGGGTCAGGGGCGCAGTACTTC.

The chain couples TRBV20-1 to TRBJ2-1; D is unresolved. Between the trimmed V and J ends, which lost 3 bases and 0 bases, there was a span of 18 bases. The CDR3 spans 17 residues. Germline values: CDR1 DFQATT, CDR2 SNEGSKA (reference sequence). The CDR3 sequence: CSARNPPTPSSYNEQFF. CDR3 bases: TGCAGTGCTAGGAATCCTCCGACTCCGAGCTCCTACAATGAGCAGTTCTTC.

The chain uses TRBV9 and TRBJ1-2, with 8 bases identical to TRBD1. Per the germline V gene, CDR1 is SGDLS and CDR2 is YYNGEE. This CDR3 comprises 13 residues. V lost 2 bases and J lost 7; bases outside the gene matches: 4. The CDR3 region has the DNA TGTGCCAGCAGCGTGGACAGGGAGAGTGGCTACACCTTC. As protein: CASSVDRESGYTF. The full variable domain, with the rest looked up from reference TRBV9 and TRBJ1-2, is DSGVTQTPKHLITATGQRVTLRCSPRSGDLSVYWYQQSLDQGLQFLIQYYNGEERAKGNILERFSAQQFPDLHSELNLSSLELGDSALYFCASSVDRESGYTFGSGTRLTVV.

The genes are TRBV10-3 and TRBJ1-5; possible D gene TRBD1, 6 bases. The CDR3 is made up of 13 amino acids. The germline gives CDR1 ENHRY, CDR2 SYGVKD. Trimming pared 5 bases from V and 5 bases from J, leaving 10 bases between. The CDR3 protein is CAISTGAYQPQHF. The CDR3 nucleotides are TGTGCCATCAGTACGGGGGCTTATCAGCCCCAGCATTTT.

V is TRBV6-6 and J is TRBJ2-2; possible D gene TRBD2, 5 bases. Trimming cost V 2 bases and J 1 base, with 11 bases left between them. CDR1 and CDR2 (germline): MNHNY, SVGAGI (reference sequence). The CDR3 loop spans 16 amino acids. The CDR3 reads CASSYRGLGNTGELFF. The DNA for the CDR3 is TGTGCCAGCAGTTACCGGGGTCTAGGGAACACCGGGGAGCTGTTTTTT.

This clonotype was picked up many times. This sequence joins TRBV3-1 and TRBJ2-1, with TRBD2 as a possible D gene (6 bases). The CDR3 has 12 amino acids. V shed 1 base and J shed 15 bases, with 13 bases lying between them. Germline CDR1 and CDR2: LGHDT and YNNKEL (reference sequence). The CDR3 nucleotides are TGTGCCAGCAGCCAAGGAGGAGCGGAGGGGTTCTTC. Translated, it gives CASSQGGAEGFF.

This clonotype was observed a handful of times. CDR3 nucleotides: TGTGCCAGCAGTGAAGCGCACGGCTCCTACGAGCAGTACTTC. Its translation: CASSEAHGSYEQYF. The chain couples TRBV2 to TRBJ2-7; D remains unclear. This CDR3 region has 14 residues. The V gene lost 0 bases and the J gene lost 0 bases, with 6 bases spanning the gap. The germline gives CDR1 SNHLY, CDR2 FYNNEI.

The rearrangement joins TRBV7-8 to TRBJ1-4; tentatively, D is TRBD1 (6 bases). Germline V gene lookup returns CDR1 SGHVS and CDR2 FQNEAQ. This CDR3 region has 17 residues. Trimming removed 2 bases at V and 5 bases at J, with 18 bases between. In nucleotides, the CDR3 is TGTGCCAGCAGCTTATCAGGGGAGGGGTGGTTGAATGAAAAACTGTTTTTT. Translated, it gives CASSLSGEGWLNEKLFF.

This clonotype occurred a few times. V usage is TRBV28 and J usage is TRBJ1-5, with D possibly being TRBD1 (6 bases). V was clipped by 4 bases and J by 6 bases, with 16 bases between them. The CDR3 length is 15 residues. Germline loops: CDR1 MDHEN, CDR2 SYDVKM. The CDR3 region is CASSYLTGAGQPQHF. The CDR3 coding sequence is TGTGCCAGCAGTTACCTCACGGGGGCGGGTCAGCCCCAGCATTTT.

This clonotype was found a few times. The CDR3 DNA reads as TGTGCCAGCAGCCCAACAGGGAGTGGAAACACCATATATTTT. Amino acids: CASSPTGSGNTIYF. The gene calls are TRBV7-9 and TRBJ1-3, with a tentative D call TRBD1 (6 bases). The CDR3 is 14 residues long. CDR1 and CDR2 from the germline V gene are SEHNR and FQNEAQ (reference sequence). Trimming removed 5 bases at V and 3 bases at J, with 11 bases between.

Notes on this clonotype: Its ends do not fully match the called genes, so a read error is possible. The V gene is TRBV12-3 or TRBV12-4, the J gene TRBJ1-1; weak D call: TRBD1 (6 bases). CDR3 size: 15 residues. As DNA, the CDR3 is TGTGCCAGCAGGCAACACAATACAGGGAACAATGAAGCTTTCTTT. Translation gives CASRQHNTGNNEAFF.

This clonotype was counted many times. The rearrangement links TRBV4-3 to TRBJ2-2; D is uncertain. Germline values: CDR1 LGHNA, CDR2 YSLEER. The CDR3 is made up of 17 amino acids. The V and J ends lost 2 bases and 6 bases respectively, with 19 bases between them. The CDR3: CASSQSASPRSPGELFF. Here the CDR3 DNA reads TGCGCCAGCAGCCAATCCGCCTCTCCGAGGTCCCCCGGGGAGCTGTTTTTT.

A few counts support this clonotype. The chain recombines TRBV6-6 with TRBJ2-7; weak D call: TRBD2 (6 bases). The germline V and J ends were trimmed by 6 bases and 3 bases, with 27 bases remaining between them. Per the germline V gene, CDR1 is MNHNY and CDR2 is SVGAGI (reference sequence). The CDR3 extends over 18 amino acids. CDR3 sequence (DNA): TGTGCCAGCAGCCACCGGGAGTCTTTTTTGGGTTCGCACTACGAGCAGTACTTC. Protein sequence: CASSHRESFLGSHYEQYF.

This clonotype appeared many times. The gene calls are TRBV7-9 and TRBJ1-1, with D possibly TRBD1 on 6 matching bases. The CDR3 totals 13 residues. Between the trimmed V and J ends, which lost 1 base and 10 bases, there was a span of 13 bases. Germline assignment: CDR1 SEHNR and CDR2 FQNEAQ (reference sequence). The CDR3 spells CASSLDGGTSAFF. The CDR3 region has the DNA TGTGCCAGCAGCTTAGATGGGGGGACATCAGCTTTCTTT.

This clonotype was recorded many times. V is TRBV7-2 and J is TRBJ2-1; a possible D gene is TRBD1 (5 bases). The germline V and J ends were trimmed by 5 bases and 3 bases, with 14 bases remaining between them. The length of the CDR3 is 15 residues. CDR1 is SGHTA, CDR2 FQGNSA, per germline. The CDR3 region has the DNA TGTGCCAGCAGCCCATCCGACAGCTTCTACAATGAGCAGTTCTTC. It encodes CASSPSDSFYNEQFF.

The sample holds a few counts of this clonotype. The V call is TRBV12-3 or TRBV12-4, the J call TRBJ2-7, with TRBD1 matching over 7 bases. This CDR3 contains 17 residues. After removal of 4 bases from V and 4 bases from J, the junction contained 16 bases not matched to a gene. Here the CDR3 DNA reads TGTGCCAGCAGTTCAGGGGGATCTTACAGGGAGATTTACGAGCAGTACTTC. Translating gives CASSSGGSYREIYEQYF.

This clonotype has only a few counts. V is TRBV3-1 and J is TRBJ2-6; D not certain. CDR3 length: 15 amino acids. Germline-derived CDR1 and CDR2 are LGHDT and YNNKEL (reference sequence). V was cut by 0 bases and J by 0 bases, with 3 bases left in between. The CDR3 sequence: CASSQDSSGANVLTF. Here the CDR3 DNA reads TGTGCCAGCAGCCAAGATTCCTCTGGGGCCAACGTCCTGACTTTC.

This clonotype has at least ten counts. The chain has TRBV29-1 and TRBJ2-7; weak D call: TRBD1 (6 bases). Trimming removed 4 bases at V and 6 bases at J, with 13 bases between. Germline lookup yields CDR1 SQVTM and CDR2 ANQGSEA. CDR3 size: 12 residues. DNA for the CDR3: TGCAGCGTTGGAGCCAGAGGGGGCGAGCAGTACGTC. It encodes CSVGARGGEQYV.

At least ten counts were recorded for this clonotype. The chain has TRBV2 and TRBJ2-1; TRBD2 matches at 7 bases. In germline, CDR1 is SNHLY, CDR2 FYNNEI. Germline trimming cut 4 bases from V and 8 bases from J; bases unmatched to any gene: 8. This CDR3 is built from 14 residues. CDR3 protein: CASSGGRVRDEQFF. The CDR3 DNA reads TGTGCCAGCAGTGGTGGGAGGGTCCGGGATGAGCAGTTCTTC. The variable domain in full, completed from reference TRBV2 and TRBJ2-1, reads EPEVTQTPSHQVTQMGQEVILRCVPISNHLYFYWYRQILGQKVEFLVSFYNNEISEKSEIFDDQFSVERPDGSNFTLKIRSTKLEDSAMYFCASSGGRVRDEQFFGPGTRLTVL.